Listed here are 11 T cell receptor beta chains from one sample, sequenced in a study of T cells after yellow fever vaccination. TCRdb used MiXCR to reprocess the 5' RACE reads, holding one entry per CDR3 protein. The table has 300,000 to 450,000 distinct CDR3 sequences, 6.2% seen once. The sample was PBMCs, taken 5 days after the yellow fever booster vaccination. The origin of the receptors is a young man who received the YFV17D yellow fever vaccine.

This clonotype has only a few counts. This chain uses TRBV7-3 with TRBJ2-2, with 14 bases identical to TRBD2. Losses at the gene ends were 6 bases for V and 5 bases for J; bases not matched to a gene: 11. There are 18 residues in the CDR3. Germline assignment: CDR1 SGHTA and CDR2 FQGTGA. Here the CDR3 DNA reads TGTGCCAGCAGACCAGAGCCGGGACTAGCGGGAGCGACCGGGGAGCTGTTTTTT. It codes for CASRPEPGLAGATGELFF.

V gene TRBV30 combines with J gene TRBJ1-2; TRBD1 aligns across 9 bases. This CDR3 has 11 residues. The germline gives CDR1 GTSNPN, CDR2 SVGIG (reference sequence). In nucleotides, the CDR3 is TGTGCTGCCGGGACAGGGTACGGCTACACCTTC. Protein product: CAAGTGYGYTF.

This clonotype was recorded many times. The V gene is TRBV20-1, the J gene TRBJ1-1; D is unresolved. The CDR3 has 13 amino acids. Germline V gives CDR1 DFQATT, CDR2 SNEGSKA (reference sequence). V lost 3 bases, J lost 1 base, and 9 bases lay in between. The CDR3 loop is CSASSRSNTEAFF. DNA for the CDR3: TGCAGTGCTAGTTCCAGATCGAACACTGAAGCTTTCTTT.

This clonotype was counted at least ten times. J is TRBJ2-3 and V is TRBV29-1; D remains unclear. The CDR3 totals 14 residues. With 6 bases removed from V and 0 bases from J, the gap between germline ends came to 13 bases. The germline V gene encodes CDR1 SQVTM and CDR2 ANQGSEA. The CDR3 here is CSVSLRSSTDTQYF. CDR3 nucleotides: TGCAGCGTATCTTTGCGGTCTAGCACAGATACGCAGTATTTT.

This clonotype came up many times. This chain joins TRBV20-1 and TRBJ2-1; D tentatively reads TRBD1 or TRBD2 (6 bases each). Germline V lookup: CDR1 DFQATT, CDR2 SNEGSKA (reference sequence). The CDR3 extends over 17 amino acids. Trimming stripped 0 bases from V and 8 bases from J, with 23 bases between. CDR3 amino acids: CSARDGGGGEATDEQFF. The CDR3 DNA follows: TGCAGTGCTAGAGACGGCGGAGGGGGAGAAGCGACCGATGAGCAGTTCTTC.

Turning to this clonotype: One base away lies a much larger clone, so this may be a sequencing read error. The chain joins TRBV18 to TRBJ1-6, with D perhaps matching TRBD1 (6 bases). The length of the CDR3 is 15 residues. Germline V CDR1 and CDR2: KGHSH, LQKENI. CDR3 sequence reads: CASTPSGQYNSPLHF. CDR3 nucleotides: TGTGCCAGCACACCTTCGGGACAATATAATTCACCCCTCCACTTT.

This chain links TRBV12-3 or TRBV12-4 with TRBJ1-5; D perhaps matches TRBD1 (5 bases). Between the trimmed V and J ends, which lost 7 bases and 2 bases, there was a span of 12 bases. The CDR3 sequence is 14 residues long. The CDR3 nucleotides read TGTGCCAGCACTCGGGGCGGGGGCAATCAGCCCCAGCATTTT. The encoded protein is CASTRGGGNQPQHF.

This clonotype was seen a handful of times. The CDR3 does not close with the conserved phenylalanine or tryptophan, likely indicating a read error. The limits of the CDR3 on the DNA are not certain, so only TCRdb's listed CDR3 is given. The CDR3 sequence: CASSPLAGGEY. V usage is TRBV18 and J usage is TRBJ2-7; the table's D call TRBD1 went unverified against the DNA. The CDR3 is made up of 11 amino acids, end residues included. Germline V lookup: CDR1 KGHSH, CDR2 LQKENI.

This clonotype was counted a few times. The chain combines TRBV3-1 with TRBJ2-1; D may be TRBD2 (5 bases). The V and J ends lost 5 bases and 4 bases respectively, with 18 bases between them. The CDR3 is made up of 16 amino acids. Germline lookup yields CDR1 LGHDT and CDR2 YNNKEL (reference sequence). CDR3 protein: CASSTPLQRGYNEQFF. Here the CDR3 DNA reads TGTGCCAGCAGCACCCCGCTCCAACGCGGGTACAATGAGCAGTTCTTC.

This clonotype was observed many times. The chain links TRBV6-6 to TRBJ2-5; no clear D. V was shortened by 6 bases and J by 4 bases, with 6 bases between the two germline ends. Germline-derived CDR1 and CDR2 are MNHNY and SVGAGI (reference sequence). The CDR3 spans 11 residues. CDR3 in amino acids: CASSGIETQYF. In nucleotides, the CDR3 is TGTGCCAGCAGCGGAATAGAGACCCAGTACTTC.

This clonotype was found many times. The chain couples TRBV5-6 to TRBJ2-5; D possibly corresponds to TRBD1 (5 bases). Germline CDR1 SGHDT, CDR2 YYEEEE. V lost 1 base to trimming and J lost 1 base, with 8 bases between them. This CDR3 has 14 residues. CDR3 residues: CASSLTRAQETQYF. The DNA of the CDR3 is TGTGCCAGCAGCTTGACCAGGGCCCAAGAGACCCAGTACTTC. Full variable domain (outside the CDR3, taken from reference TRBV5-6 and TRBJ2-5): DAGVTQSPTHLIKTRGQQVTLRCSPKSGHDTVSWYQQALGQGPQFIFQYYEEEERQRGNFPDRFSGHQFPNYSSELNVNALLLGDSALYLCASSLTRAQETQYFGPGTRLLVL.